This TCR beta chain was captured in a study of blood T cells in healthy people across ages. Germline loops: CDR1 MNHEY, CDR2 SVGAGI. This CDR3 is 13 amino acids long. The V segment lost 6 bases and the J segment 5 bases; nucleotides outside the gene matches: 4. Alongside a J-beta primer mix, a sample-barcoded 5' primer served in a second PCR lasting roughly 7 to 12 cycles. TCRdb passed the 5' RACE reads through MiXCR, listing each CDR3 protein once. The sample gives about 1.8 million distinct CDR3 sequences, less than 50% of which show up once; over 2% is in the top ten. The sequencing input was blood. The TCR originated in a woman between 40 and 50 years old in good health. The chain carries TRBV6-5 and TRBJ1-2; TRBD1 matches at 9 bases. The CDR3 sequence: CASSHRGLYGYTF. The DNA of the CDR3 is TGTGCCAGCAGCCACAGGGGGCTATATGGCTACACCTTC.